This is a list of T cell receptor beta chains from one sample in a study of cytotoxic CD8 clonotypes in ibrutinib-treated CLL. The repertoire was sequenced with immunoSEQ multiplex PCR; TCRdb's copy has only in-frame clones and lacks some. Of about 57,000 clones in the sample, around 60% were seen once. Sequenced material: PBMCs, taken after 24 months of ibrutinib treatment. The source is a human donor with chronic lymphocytic leukemia. Both conserved end residues are part of each CDR3. A D gene is named only where the DNA matches it firmly. Clone size is shown for a subset of rows, as once, few, many or a class of expanded clone.

>TRBV9|NA|NA|TRBJ1-2
TGTGCCAGCAGCACCGGGTTTGGCTATGGCTACACCTTC
CASSTGFGYGYTF
>TRBV10-3|NA|NA|TRBJ2-7
TGTGCCATCAGACCAATTAGACCGGGTGGGCTAGCGACCTTAAGTAGCGAGCAGTACTTC
CAIRPIRPGGLATLSSEQYF
>TRBV5-1|few|NA|TRBJ2-2
TGCGCCAGCAGCTTGGCCGGCCGTACCTCCGGCACCGGGGAGCTGTTTTTT
CASSLAGRTSGTGELFF
>TRBV29-1|few|NA|TRBJ2-4
TGCAGCGTTCGTGCAGCCAAAAACATTCAGTACTTC
CSVRAAKNIQYF
>TRBV6-5|NA|TRBD1|TRBJ1-2
TGTGCCAGCAGCCAGACAGGGCATGGCTACACCTTC
CASSQTGHGYTF
>TRBV20-1|NA|NA|TRBJ2-7
TGCAGTGCTAGAAACCTTTACGAGCAGTACTTC
CSARNLYEQYF
>TRBV30|NA|TRBD2|TRBJ2-2
TGTGCCTGGAGTGTAGGGGCTAGCGGGAGGGTCGGGGAGCTGTTTTTT
CAWSVGASGRVGELFF
>TRBV6-5|few|TRBD1|TRBJ2-1
TGTGCCAGCAGTGCGATAGACAGGGGAGAGCAGTTCTTC
CASSAIDRGEQFF
>TRBV19|NA|NA|TRBJ1-3
TGTGCCAGTACCTTGACATTGCCTGGAAACACCATATATTTT
CASTLTLPGNTIYF
>TRBV28|NA|TRBD1|TRBJ2-7
TGTGCCAGCAGTTTATCTGGACAGGGGTCCTACGAGCAGTACTTC
CASSLSGQGSYEQYF
>TRBV6-5|NA|TRBD1|TRBJ1-2
TGTGCCAGCAGGGCCGGGACAGGGGCCACCTATGGCTACACCTTC
CASRAGTGATYGYTF
>TRBV27|NA|NA|TRBJ1-3
TGTGCCAGCAGAGACCCCCGAGGCCTCTCTGGAAACACCATATATTTT
CASRDPRGLSGNTIYF
>TRBV6-1|NA|TRBD1|TRBJ1-3
TGTGCCAGCAGGGACAGGGTAGCTGGAAACACCATATATTTT
CASRDRVAGNTIYF
>TRBV30|once|NA|TRBJ1-3
TGTGCCTGGAGTGTAGGACTCTCTGGAAACACCATATATTTT
CAWSVGLSGNTIYF
>TRBV14|NA|TRBD1|TRBJ1-3
TGTGCCAGCAGCCCCCGACAGGGGAAAGCTGGAAACACCATATATTTT
CASSPRQGKAGNTIYF
>TRBV14|NA|TRBD1|TRBJ1-4
TGTGCCAGCAGCCAAAGACAGGGGGTCAAGTCTAATGAAAAACTGTTTTTT
CASSQRQGVKSNEKLFF
>TRBV9|NA|TRBD2|TRBJ2-7
TGTGCCAGCAGCACAGGTAGCGGGAAGGGAACCTACGAGCAGTACTTC
CASSTGSGKGTYEQYF
>TRBV28|NA|NA|TRBJ1-1
TGTGCCAGCGGCCCCGGATCAGCCTACATGGACACTGAAGCTTTCTTT
CASGPGSAYMDTEAFF
>TRBV11-2|NA|NA|TRBJ1-2
TGTGCCAGCAGCTTCGGCAGAGGGGGCTATGGCTACACCTTC
CASSFGRGGYGYTF
>TRBV19|NA|NA|TRBJ1-3
TGTGCCAGTAGCAACGAAATTAGAAACACCATATATTTT
CASSNEIRNTIYF
>TRBV28|NA|TRBD2|TRBJ2-7
TGTGCCAGCAGTTTAATGAGCGGGAGATCCCCCTACGAGCAGTACTTC
CASSLMSGRSPYEQYF
>TRBV7-8|NA|NA|TRBJ1-2
TGTGCCAGCAGCCCCCTGCAAGGTGGCTACACCTTC
CASSPLQGGYTF
>TRBV7-9|many|TRBD1|TRBJ2-1
TGTGCCAGCAGCTACACCGGGACAGGTACCTACAATGAGCAGTTCTTC
CASSYTGTGTYNEQFF
>TRBV5-4|NA|NA|TRBJ2-3
TGTGCCAGCAGGAAGCAGGGTCAGGGTGGAACAGATACGCAGTATTTT
CASRKQGQGGTDTQYF
>TRBV5-1|once|NA|TRBJ1-1
TGCGCCAGCAGCTTGGGCCGAGGGGGAACTGAAGCTTTCTTT
CASSLGRGGTEAFF
>TRBV2|NA|NA|TRBJ1-2
TGTGCCAGCAGTGTCCTTCCTGGCAGAGATTATGGCTACACCTTC
CASSVLPGRDYGYTF
>TRBV18|NA|NA|TRBJ1-2
TGTGCCAGCTCACCACAGGGGTCTATCTCCCCCGATGGCTACACCTTC
CASSPQGSISPDGYTF
>TRBV6-5|few|NA|TRBJ2-2
TGTGCCAGCAGTGTTAGCCCCGGGAACACCGGGGAGCTGTTTTTT
CASSVSPGNTGELFF
>TRBV7-4|many|NA|TRBJ1-5
TGTGCCAGCAGCCCGTACCGCGTTGATCAGCCCCAGCATTTT
CASSPYRVDQPQHF
>TRBV5-6|few|NA|TRBJ1-1
TGTGCCAGCAGCTTGGAGGGTGAAGCTTTCTTT
CASSLEGEAFF
>TRBV28|NA|NA|TRBJ1-4
TGTGCCAGCAGTTTAGCAGGGGAGGATGAAAAACTGTTTTTT
CASSLAGEDEKLFF
>TRBV5-1|NA|NA|TRBJ2-1
TGCGCCAGCTTTCGACCAGGGTCGGACAATGAGCAGTTCTTC
CASFRPGSDNEQFF
>TRBV7-2|NA|NA|TRBJ2-2
TGTGCCAGCAGCTTAGCGCAGAGAGGGCTAGTCACCGGGGAGCTGTTTTTT
CASSLAQRGLVTGELFF
>TRBV5-1|NA|TRBD1|TRBJ1-1
TGCGCCAGCTTTGAGGGGACAGCGAACACTGAAGCTTTCTTT
CASFEGTANTEAFF
>TRBV27|few|NA|TRBJ1-2
TGTGCCAGCAGTGCTCCGGGACAAGGGAAGGGGCTCTATGGCTACACCTTC
CASSAPGQGKGLYGYTF
>TRBV30|NA|TRBD2|TRBJ2-3
TGTGCCTGGAGTGTGACTCTCTACCTTAGCGGGAACGGCACAGATACGCAGTATTTT
CAWSVTLYLSGNGTDTQYF
>TRBV2|few|NA|TRBJ1-5
TGTGCCAGCACCGGGACCGCCTCGGGGCCCCAGCATTTT
CASTGTASGPQHF
>TRBV29-1|NA|TRBD1|TRBJ1-1
TGCAGCGGTGTGACAGGGGGCAGGAACACTGAAGCTTTCTTT
CSGVTGGRNTEAFF
>TRBV5-1|many|TRBD1|TRBJ2-7
TGCGCCAGCAGCTTGCAGACAGGGAACCAGCAGTACTTC
CASSLQTGNQQYF
>TRBV27|medium-sized|NA|TRBJ1-5
TGTGCCAGCGGCCAGAATCAGCCCCAGCATTTT
CASGQNQPQHF
>TRBV6-1|many|NA|TRBJ1-2
TGTGCCAGCAGTGAACCCGTATCGCGAGCTGGCTACACCTTC
CASSEPVSRAGYTF
>TRBV5-5|NA|TRBD1|TRBJ1-2
TGTGCCAGCAGCGTGCTGGGACAGGGATACCTTACCGGTGGCTACACCTTC
CASSVLGQGYLTGGYTF
>TRBV30|NA|TRBD2|TRBJ2-3
TGTGCCTGGAGTTCCAGGGCATCTACTAGCGGGAGGTGGATTGGCGCAGATACGCAGTATTTT
CAWSSRASTSGRWIGADTQYF
>TRBV9|few|NA|TRBJ1-5
TGTGCCAGCAGCGTAGATTGGGGGAATCAGCCCCAGCATTTT
CASSVDWGNQPQHF
>TRBV5-6|NA|NA|TRBJ2-1
TGTGCCAGCAGCGGCTTAGGTAATGAGCAGTTCTTC
CASSGLGNEQFF
>TRBV28|few|TRBD1|TRBJ2-1
TGTGCCAGCAGTTCGGGACAGTCTTACAATGAGCAGTTCTTC
CASSSGQSYNEQFF
>TRBV5-1|once|TRBD1|TRBJ1-3
TGCGCCAGCAGCATAACAGGGGGCCCTGGAAACACCATATATTTT
CASSITGGPGNTIYF
>TRBV18|NA|TRBD1|TRBJ1-6
TGTGCCAGCTCCCCGTCCGGGACAGGGAGGAATTCACCCCTCCACTTT
CASSPSGTGRNSPLHF